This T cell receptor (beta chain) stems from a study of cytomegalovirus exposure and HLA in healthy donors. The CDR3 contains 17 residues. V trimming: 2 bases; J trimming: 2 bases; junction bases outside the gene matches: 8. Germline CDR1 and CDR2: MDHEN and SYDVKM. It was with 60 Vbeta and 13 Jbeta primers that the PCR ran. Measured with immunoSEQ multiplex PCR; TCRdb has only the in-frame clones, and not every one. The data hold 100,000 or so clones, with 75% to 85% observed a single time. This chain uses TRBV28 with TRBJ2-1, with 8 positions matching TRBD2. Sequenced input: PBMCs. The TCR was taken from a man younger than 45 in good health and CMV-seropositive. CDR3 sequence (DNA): TGTGCCAGCAGTTTACCCGGGGGGGGAGGTCCCTACAATGAGCAGTTCTTC. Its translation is CASSLPGGGGPYNEQFF.